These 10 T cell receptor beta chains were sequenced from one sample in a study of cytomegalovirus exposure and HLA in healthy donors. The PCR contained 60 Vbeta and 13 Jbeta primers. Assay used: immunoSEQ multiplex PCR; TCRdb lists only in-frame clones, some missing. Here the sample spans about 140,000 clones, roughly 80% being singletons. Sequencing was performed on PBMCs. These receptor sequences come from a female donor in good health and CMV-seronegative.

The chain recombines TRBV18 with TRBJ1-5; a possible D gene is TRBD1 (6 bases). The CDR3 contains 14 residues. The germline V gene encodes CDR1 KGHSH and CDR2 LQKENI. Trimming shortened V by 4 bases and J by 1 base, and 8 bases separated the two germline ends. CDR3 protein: CASSQDRSNQPQHF. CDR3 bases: TGTGCCAGCTCACAAGACAGGAGCAATCAGCCCCAGCATTTT.

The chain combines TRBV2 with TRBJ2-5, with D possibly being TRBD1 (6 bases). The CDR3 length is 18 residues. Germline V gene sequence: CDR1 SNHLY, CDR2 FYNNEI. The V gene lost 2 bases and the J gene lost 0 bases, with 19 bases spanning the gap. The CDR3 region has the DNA TGTGCCAGCAGTGAATGGGGTAGGGGGACCTCGAACCAAGAGACCCAGTACTTC. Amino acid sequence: CASSEWGRGTSNQETQYF. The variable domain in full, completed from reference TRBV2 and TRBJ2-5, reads EPEVTQTPSHQVTQMGQEVILRCVPISNHLYFYWYRQILGQKVEFLVSFYNNEISEKSEIFDDQFSVERPDGSNFTLKIRSTKLEDSAMYFCASSEWGRGTSNQETQYFGPGTRLLVL.

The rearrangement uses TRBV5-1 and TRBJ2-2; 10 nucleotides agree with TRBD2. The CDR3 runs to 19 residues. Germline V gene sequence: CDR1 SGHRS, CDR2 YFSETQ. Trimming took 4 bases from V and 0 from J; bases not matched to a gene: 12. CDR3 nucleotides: TGCGCCAGCAGCCGGGGACTGGCTAGCGGGAGACCGAACACCGGGGAGCTGTTTTTT. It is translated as CASSRGLASGRPNTGELFF.

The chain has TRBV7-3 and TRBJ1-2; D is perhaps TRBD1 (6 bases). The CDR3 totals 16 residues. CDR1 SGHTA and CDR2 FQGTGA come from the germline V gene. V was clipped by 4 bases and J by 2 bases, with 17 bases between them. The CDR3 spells CASSSHQGGGNYGYTF. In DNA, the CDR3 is TGTGCCAGCAGCTCCCATCAGGGAGGGGGGAACTATGGCTACACCTTC.

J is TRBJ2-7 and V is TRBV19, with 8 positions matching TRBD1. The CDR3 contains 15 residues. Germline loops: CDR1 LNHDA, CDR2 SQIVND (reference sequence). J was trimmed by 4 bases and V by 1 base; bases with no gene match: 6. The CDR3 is CASSIVGTGVYEQYF. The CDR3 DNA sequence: TGTGCCAGTAGTATAGTCGGGACAGGAGTTTACGAGCAGTACTTC.

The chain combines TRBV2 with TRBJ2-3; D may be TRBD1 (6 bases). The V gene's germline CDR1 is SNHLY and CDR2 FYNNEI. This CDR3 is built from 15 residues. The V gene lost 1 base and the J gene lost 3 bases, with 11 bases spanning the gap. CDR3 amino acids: CASSEGATGTDTQYF. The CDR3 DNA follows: TGTGCCAGCAGTGAAGGAGCAACAGGGACAGATACGCAGTATTTT.

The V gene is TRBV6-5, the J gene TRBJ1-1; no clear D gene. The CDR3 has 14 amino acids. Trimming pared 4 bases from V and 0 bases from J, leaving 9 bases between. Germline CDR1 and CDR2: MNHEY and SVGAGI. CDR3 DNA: TGTGCCAGCAGTTTTTCGGTCATGAACACTGAAGCTTTCTTT. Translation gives CASSFSVMNTEAFF.

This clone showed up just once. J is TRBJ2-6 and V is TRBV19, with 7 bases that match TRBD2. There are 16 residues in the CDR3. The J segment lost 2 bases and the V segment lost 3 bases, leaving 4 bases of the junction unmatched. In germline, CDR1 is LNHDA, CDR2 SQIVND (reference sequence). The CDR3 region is CASSMREGAGANVLTF. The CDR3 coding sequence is TGTGCCAGTAGTATGAGGGAGGGTGCTGGGGCCAACGTCCTGACTTTC. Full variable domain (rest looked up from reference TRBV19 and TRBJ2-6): DGGITQSPKYLFRKEGQNVTLSCEQNLNHDAMYWYRQDPGQGLRLIYYSQIVNDFQKGDIAEGYSVSREKKESFPLTVTSAQKNPTAFYLCASSMREGAGANVLTFGAGSRLTVL.

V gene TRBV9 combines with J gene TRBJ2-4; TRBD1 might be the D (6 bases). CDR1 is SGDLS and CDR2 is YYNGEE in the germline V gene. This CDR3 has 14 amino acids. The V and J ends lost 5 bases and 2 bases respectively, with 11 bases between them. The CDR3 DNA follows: TGTGCCAGCAGTGAAGGGGGTACCAAAAACATTCAGTACTTC. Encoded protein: CASSEGGTKNIQYF.

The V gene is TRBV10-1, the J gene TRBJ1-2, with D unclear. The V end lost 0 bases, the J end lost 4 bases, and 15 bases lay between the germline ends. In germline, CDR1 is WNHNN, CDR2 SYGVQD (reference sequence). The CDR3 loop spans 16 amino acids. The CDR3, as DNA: TGCGCCAGCAGTGAGTCGAGTAGGGCCGGACTCTATGGCTACACCTTC. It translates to CASSESSRAGLYGYTF.